These T cell receptor beta chains were read from a single sample in a study of early T cells in non-severe SARS-CoV-2 infection. Each CDR3 protein gets one entry after TCRdb re-called the 5' RACE reads with MiXCR. The sample has approximately 81,000 distinct CDR3 sequences, roughly 13% seen once. The sample taken for sequencing was whole blood. These receptors were taken from an adult who was a healthcare worker with PCR-confirmed SARS-CoV-2 infection or an uninfected control (not recorded which). CDR3s include the opening cysteine and the closing phenylalanine or tryptophan. D genes are given only for firm matches. Not every row has a clone size; where given, it reads once, few, many or a size class.

j_call d_call clone_size v_call cdr3_aa cdr3_nt
TRBJ2-1 TRBD2 - TRBV20-1 CSAKAGAYNEQFF TGCAGTGCTAAAGCGGGAGCCTACAATGAGCAGTTCTTC
TRBJ2-1 TRBD2 - TRBV2 CASREIAGAPVEQFF TGTGCCAGCAGGGAAATAGCGGGAGCCCCCGTTGAGCAGTTCTTC
TRBJ2-3 - many TRBV10-3 CAIRGDTDTQYF TGTGCCATCAGAGGAGACACAGATACGCAGTATTTT
TRBJ2-3 - many TRBV7-3 CASSFHGGTDTQYF TGTGCCAGCAGCTTCCACGGAGGAACAGATACGCAGTATTTT
TRBJ2-4 TRBD1 few TRBV20-1 CSASRDRKNIQYF TGCAGTGCCAGCCGGGACAGAAAAAACATTCAGTACTTC
TRBJ2-3 - few TRBV5-1 CASSRQGLADTQYF TGCGCCAGCAGCCGCCAGGGACTTGCAGATACGCAGTATTTT
TRBJ2-2 TRBD2 - TRBV28 CASSRYAGAVTGELFF TGTGCCAGCAGCCGTTACGCGGGAGCGGTCACCGGGGAGCTGTTTTTT
TRBJ2-1 - few TRBV29-1 CSVDNSVPYNEQFF TGCAGCGTTGATAACAGTGTCCCCTACAATGAGCAGTTCTTC
TRBJ1-5 TRBD1 many TRBV2 CASSERTGVGKPQHF TGTGCCAGCAGTGAACGGACAGGAGTCGGCAAGCCCCAGCATTTT
TRBJ2-7 TRBD1 many TRBV10-2 CASSHGTGAYEQYF TGCGCCAGCAGCCACGGGACAGGAGCCTACGAGCAGTACTTC
TRBJ2-3 - - TRBV2 CASSPSGPDTQYF TGTGCCAGCAGTCCAAGCGGGCCAGATACGCAGTATTTT
TRBJ1-2 TRBD1 - TRBV7-2 CASSLTGTDIYGYTF TGTGCCAGCAGCTTGACCGGGACAGATATCTATGGCTACACCTTC
TRBJ2-3 - many TRBV19 CASTNTGTSPQDTQYF TGTGCCAGCACGAATACTGGGACATCACCTCAGGATACGCAGTATTTT
TRBJ2-1 TRBD2 many TRBV6-5 CASRLAGVYNEQFF TGTGCCAGCAGACTAGCGGGGGTCTACAATGAGCAGTTCTTC
TRBJ2-7 TRBD1 - TRBV18 CASSPPLDRGLFRSYEQYF TGTGCCAGCTCACCACCTCTCGACAGGGGTCTTTTTCGCTCCTACGAGCAGTACTTC
TRBJ1-1 - - TRBV6-5 CASSYSSHRNTEAFF TGTGCCAGCAGTTACTCCTCACACCGGAACACTGAAGCTTTCTTT
TRBJ1-1 - - TRBV5-1 CASRTGLDTEAFF TGCGCCAGCAGAACGGGCCTCGACACTGAAGCTTTCTTT
TRBJ2-3 - few TRBV7-2 CASSLGDTTDTQYF TGTGCCAGCAGCTTAGGGGACACCACAGATACGCAGTATTTT
TRBJ1-1 - - TRBV3-1 CASSQWREAFF TGTGCCAGCAGCCAATGGCGTGAAGCTTTCTTT
TRBJ2-7 - few TRBV7-6 CASSLDRDNYEQYF TGTGCCAGCAGCTTGGACCGGGACAACTACGAGCAGTACTTC
TRBJ2-5 TRBD2 few TRBV7-9 CASSFGLAEETQYF TGTGCCAGCAGCTTTGGACTAGCGGAAGAGACCCAGTACTTC
TRBJ2-3 - - TRBV2 CASSRRRQGLSDTQYF TGTGCCAGCAGCAGACGCCGGCAGGGGCTGTCAGATACGCAGTATTTT
TRBJ1-2 TRBD1 many TRBV20-1 CSARGLGRGLVGYTF TGCAGTGCTAGAGGGTTGGGCAGGGGGCTAGTTGGCTACACCTTC
TRBJ2-7 TRBD1 many TRBV5-1 CASSLVTGAEQYF TGCGCCAGCAGCTTGGTTACAGGGGCCGAGCAGTACTTC
TRBJ2-2 - few TRBV7-9 CASSLGEQLFGELFF TGTGCCAGCAGCTTAGGCGAACAACTCTTCGGGGAGCTGTTTTTT